These T cell receptor beta chains were read from a single sample in a study of T-cell reconstitution after alpha-beta-depleted transplantation in children. TCRdb re-derived calls from the PCR reads in MiXCR, one entry per CDR3 protein. The table records 7,000 or so distinct CDR3 sequences, less than 6% of them present only once. The sequenced sample was PBMCs, mostly from graft donor cells, obtained 180 days after TCRalphabeta/CD19-depleted stem cell transplant. Source of these receptors: a child younger than two who had a stem cell transplant for acute myeloid leukemia, so the T cells may come from the graft donor. Both conserved end residues are trimmed from each CDR3. The order of the fields is J gene, V gene, CDR3 protein.

>TRBJ2-2|TRBV29-1
SVEDQTGELF
>TRBJ2-2|TRBV5-1
ASSSAASGRADSGELF
>TRBJ1-2|TRBV5-1
ASSLDRANYGYT
>TRBJ1-4|TRBV7-3
ASSPSATNEKLF
>TRBJ1-1|TRBV28
ASSPGWRTEAF
>TRBJ2-5|TRBV4-2
ASSQVLAGGGETQY
>TRBJ2-6|TRBV20-1
SGMGINSGANVLT
>TRBJ2-1|TRBV7-3
ASSLNSGAFNEQF
>TRBJ1-1|TRBV7-9
ASSLKGFTEAF
>TRBJ2-3|TRBV20-1
SARDPDLAGVPTQY
>TRBJ2-7|TRBV7-3
ASRHQGDGYREQY
>TRBJ2-7|TRBV7-7
ASSLNAGVGYEQY
>TRBJ1-1|TRBV21-1
ASSNPTGNTEAF
>TRBJ2-1|TRBV7-9
ASSLRSGRDNEQF
>TRBJ1-6|TRBV6-2/TRBV6-3
ASRGGPNSPLH
>TRBJ2-3|TRBV7-9
ASSEYRGWGTDTQY
>TRBJ1-2|TRBV15
ATSRDEQGYGYT
>TRBJ2-5|TRBV28
ASSCGREETQY
>TRBJ2-7|TRBV4-1
ASSQSGQNYEQY
>TRBJ2-1|TRBV30
AWSVRTSRLYNEQF
>TRBJ2-5|TRBV19
ASSRTSRGFQGETQY
>TRBJ2-1|TRBV7-7
ASSLDRGNEQF
>TRBJ1-5|TRBV20-1
SARSPPGIGSNQPQH
>TRBJ2-3|TRBV5-6
ASSGTAPRTDTQY
>TRBJ1-2|TRBV20-1
SALVDTNYGYT
>TRBJ1-1|TRBV28
ASSQGGGHTEAF
>TRBJ2-7|TRBV7-2
ASSRSQVAGVYEQY
>TRBJ2-7|TRBV5-1
ASSPRTGERYEQY
>TRBJ2-5|TRBV5-6
ASSSPGQGPETQY
>TRBJ1-2|TRBV2
ASSEARRTAPWGEYT
>TRBJ1-1|TRBV3-1
ASSRPGMNTEAF
>TRBJ2-2|TRBV7-3
ASSLNPVTGELF
>TRBJ2-3|TRBV7-9
ASSPGELAGTDTQY
>TRBJ2-1|TRBV28
ASTNPGLAGGNEQF
>TRBJ2-1|TRBV24-1
ATSDSGPGSSYNEQF
>TRBJ2-3|TRBV2
ASSAEVGTDTQY
>TRBJ2-2|TRBV10-3
AIRIGQGSTLNTGELF
>TRBJ2-7|TRBV4-2
ARGPGSTPYEQY
>TRBJ1-4|TRBV3-1
ASSPGQSEKLF
>TRBJ2-1|TRBV19
ASSIVWGSSYNEQF
>TRBJ2-3|TRBV7-6
ASSFRPKPLAGGTDTQY
>TRBJ2-5|TRBV5-1
ASSPRGPSGQETQY
>TRBJ2-3|TRBV29-1
SVEDRGSGSPDTQY
>TRBJ2-3|TRBV6-6
ASRTGGGGTDTQY
>TRBJ2-7|TRBV4-3
ASSQIAGWAYEQY
>TRBJ2-7|TRBV11-2
ASSLQVSEQY
>TRBJ2-5|TRBV4-3
ASSLNAYKGRRETQY
>TRBJ2-2|TRBV13
ASSPRGLAGVIGELF
>TRBJ1-3|TRBV20-1
SAATPGNTIY
>TRBJ2-3|TRBV20-1
RGTAPGLAGYGTDTQY
>TRBJ1-5|TRBV6-2/TRBV6-3
ASTKLGQGIYQPQH
>TRBJ2-1|TRBV4-3
ASSRDSRNSGEQF
>TRBJ2-7|TRBV14
ASSQDRRMAYYEQY
>TRBJ1-1|TRBV29-1
SVDPQGGTEAF
>TRBJ2-3|TRBV12-3/TRBV12-4
ASMTGLGWSDTQY
>TRBJ1-3|TRBV29-1
SVVGIDGNTIY
>TRBJ2-1|TRBV20-1
SAKLGTLNNEQF